The next 18 T cell receptor beta chains were all read from a single sample in a study of blood T cell repertoires in COVID-19. Method: immunoSEQ multiplex PCR; TCRdb's copy keeps in-frame clones and lacks some. The sample comprises 150,000 to 200,000 clones, approximately 85% of which are singletons, and approximately 12% rests with the top ten. Sequencing used PBMCs or T cells enriched from blood (not recorded which). Receptors originate from a man in his forties or fifties who had recovered from COVID-19.

V usage is TRBV5-5 and J usage is TRBJ1-5, with 8 bases that match TRBD1. J was trimmed by 0 bases and V by 4 bases; bases with no gene match: 6. The germline V gene has CDR1 SGHKS and CDR2 YYEKEE (reference sequence). The CDR3 loop spans 16 amino acids. The CDR3 here is CASSVGTGHSNQPQHF. CDR3 sequence (DNA): TGTGCCAGCAGCGTAGGGACAGGCCATAGCAATCAGCCCCAGCATTTT. Supplemented by reference TRBV5-5 and TRBJ1-5, the full variable domain reads DAGVTQSPTHLIKTRGQQVTLRCSPISGHKSVSWYQQVLGQGPQFIFQYYEKEERGRGNFPDRFSARQFPNYSSELNVNALLLGDSALYLCASSVGTGHSNQPQHFGDGTRLSIL.

This clone was recorded once. The chain joins TRBV11-3 to TRBJ2-1; TRBD1 matches at 9 bases. J was trimmed by 8 bases and V by 3 bases; bases with no gene match: 5. Germline V CDR1 and CDR2: SGHNT, YENEEA. This CDR3 has 14 residues. This CDR3 is CASSLDRGRDEQFF. CDR3 nucleotide sequence: TGTGCCAGCAGCTTGGACAGGGGCCGGGATGAGCAGTTCTTC.

This rearrangement joins TRBV5-6 to TRBJ1-5; D not resolved. Germline V gene data show CDR1 as SGHDT and CDR2 as YYEEEE. Trimming removed 3 bases at V and 9 bases at J, with 22 bases between. This CDR3 region has 16 residues. The CDR3 here is CASSWGPTPGVGPQHF. CDR3 DNA: TGTGCCAGCAGCTGGGGTCCCACCCCGGGAGTAGGGCCCCAGCATTTT.

V usage is TRBV18 and J usage is TRBJ2-7; D may be TRBD1 (7 bases). The germline V gene has CDR1 KGHSH and CDR2 LQKENI. V was cut by 4 bases and J by 3 bases, with 16 bases left in between. The CDR3 is 15 amino acids. CDR3 bases: TGTGCCAGCTCACTTCTTCAGGGGGACTTCTACGAGCAGTACGTC. It is translated as CASSLLQGDFYEQYV.

The gene calls are TRBV4-3 and TRBJ1-2, with a possible D match to TRBD1 (6 bases). This CDR3 has 14 amino acids. Trimming removed 4 bases from V and 7 bases from J, with 16 bases in between. Germline CDR1 is LGHNA and CDR2 is YSLEER. The CDR3 DNA sequence: TGCGCCAGCAGCCCAGACCAGGGGAGGGGTGGCTACACCTTC. It is translated as CASSPDQGRGGYTF.

The V and J genes are TRBV27 and TRBJ1-2; D is unresolved. The V gene lost 1 base and the J gene lost 2 bases, with 17 bases spanning the gap. This CDR3 has 17 amino acids. Germline CDR1 MNHEY, CDR2 SMNVEV (reference sequence). CDR3 bases: TGTGCCAGCAGTTTATTCGCCCATACTACAAGCAACTATGGCTACACCTTC. Translation: CASSLFAHTTSNYGYTF.

V is TRBV5-1 and J is TRBJ2-3; 9 bases match TRBD2. V lost 3 bases, J lost 2 bases, and 4 bases stayed unmatched. CDR1 is SGHRS and CDR2 is YFSETQ in the germline V gene. The CDR3 runs to 15 residues. The CDR3 sequence: CASSSTSGNTDTQYF. In DNA, the CDR3 is TGCGCCAGCAGCTCGACTAGCGGAAACACAGATACGCAGTATTTT.

The chain is built from TRBV9 and TRBJ2-1; 7 nucleotides align to TRBD2. Losses at the gene ends were 0 bases for V and 6 bases for J; bases not matched to a gene: 6. The CDR3 runs 15 residues. Germline CDR1 reads SGDLS; CDR2 reads YYNGEE. This CDR3 is CASSVGTSLSNEQFF. CDR3 nucleotides: TGTGCCAGCAGCGTAGGGACTAGTTTATCCAATGAGCAGTTCTTC.

Only a few counts were recorded for this clone. The chain couples TRBV19 to TRBJ1-1; the match to TRBD1 covers 8 bases. With 7 bases clipped from V and 8 bases from J, the junction kept 6 bases outside the gene matches. Germline CDR1 is LNHDA and CDR2 is SQIVND (reference sequence). The CDR3 length is 12 residues. The CDR3 nucleotides read TGTGCCAGTATTTCGGACAGGGAGGAAGCTTTCTTT. Translating it yields CASISDREEAFF.

The V call is TRBV7-2, the J call TRBJ2-2; the match to TRBD2 covers 8 bases. The CDR3 length is 15 residues. Per the germline V gene, CDR1 is SGHTA and CDR2 is FQGNSA. With V trimmed by 5 bases and J by 5 bases, 7 bases remained unmatched. The CDR3 loop is CASSPTVAGTGELFF. In DNA, the CDR3 is TGTGCCAGCAGCCCAACCGTAGCGGGGACCGGGGAGCTGTTTTTT.

This clone was picked up one time. The J gene is TRBJ1-1, the V gene TRBV18; TRBD1 is a possible D gene (5 bases). Trimming left V 3 bases short and J 3 bases short, with 14 bases between. Germline CDR1 is KGHSH and CDR2 is LQKENI. There are 15 residues in the CDR3. CDR3 loop: CASSPMGSGDTEAFF. In DNA, the CDR3 is TGTGCCAGCTCACCGATGGGTTCGGGGGACACTGAAGCTTTCTTT. Full variable domain (outside the CDR3, taken from reference TRBV18 and TRBJ1-1): NAGVMQNPRHLVRRRGQEARLRCSPMKGHSHVYWYRQLPEEGLKFMVYLQKENIIDESGMPKERFSAEFPKEGPSILRIQQVVRGDSAAYFCASSPMGSGDTEAFFGQGTRLTVV.

The V and J genes are TRBV7-9 and TRBJ1-1; TRBD1 matches at 7 bases. CDR1 SEHNR and CDR2 FQNEAQ come from the germline V gene (reference sequence). The ends lost 4 bases at V and 6 bases at J; junction bases unmatched: 14. CDR3 length equals 16 residues. CDR3 protein: CASSSPRDSSNAEAFF. DNA of the CDR3: TGTGCCAGCAGCTCCCCCCGGGACAGCTCTAACGCTGAAGCTTTCTTT.

The J gene is TRBJ2-1, the V gene TRBV11-3; the match to TRBD1 covers 9 bases. The germline CDR1 and CDR2 sequences are SGHNT and YENEEA. The length of the CDR3 is 16 residues. With V trimmed by 5 bases and J by 7 bases, 12 bases remained unmatched. In DNA form, the CDR3 reads TGTGCCAGCAGCCGGGACTCGGACAGGGGTGGAAATGAGCAGTTCTTC. Its translation is CASSRDSDRGGNEQFF. Variable domain in full (rest from reference TRBV11-3 and TRBJ2-1): EAGVVQSPRYKIIEKKQPVAFWCNPISGHNTLYWYLQNLGQGPELLIRYENEEAVDDSQLPKDRFSAERLKGVDSTLKIQPAELGDSAVYLCASSRDSDRGGNEQFFGPGTRLTVL.

This sequence joins TRBV7-2 and TRBJ1-2; a weak D match, TRBD1 (5 bases). The germline V gene has CDR1 SGHTA and CDR2 FQGNSA. The CDR3 runs to 12 residues. The V end lost 1 base, the J end lost 8 bases, and 8 bases lay between the germline ends. CDR3 region: CASSLGGVGYTF. As DNA, the CDR3 is TGTGCCAGCAGCTTAGGGGGGGTAGGCTACACCTTC.

The chain recombines TRBV5-1 with TRBJ2-7, with D perhaps matching TRBD2 (6 bases). This CDR3 has 15 amino acids. V gave up 0 bases and J gave up 0 bases, with 10 bases separating them. Per germline, CDR1 SGHRS and CDR2 YFSETQ. CDR3 in amino acids: CASSLGAGNSYEQYV. DNA for the CDR3: TGCGCCAGCAGCTTGGGTGCGGGAAACTCCTACGAGCAGTACGTC.

This rearrangement joins TRBV2 to TRBJ1-2; 7 bases fit TRBD1. The CDR3 is 13 residues long. Germline assignment: CDR1 SNHLY and CDR2 FYNNEI. The ends lost 6 bases at V and 8 bases at J; junction bases unmatched: 9. This CDR3 reads CASRRSETGGYTF. CDR3 in DNA: TGTGCCAGCAGGAGATCCGAGACAGGGGGCTACACCTTC.

This clone has only one observation. The rearrangement uses TRBV29-1 and TRBJ1-1; D is perhaps TRBD1 (6 bases). Trimming stripped 5 bases from V and 1 base from J, with 14 bases between. CDR3 length: 14 amino acids. The germline V gene has CDR1 SQVTM and CDR2 ANQGSEA. The CDR3 protein is CSVSPGTWNTEAFF. The CDR3 DNA reads as TGCAGCGTTTCACCGGGGACATGGAACACTGAAGCTTTCTTT.

The table lists this clone with a count of one. The DNA for the CDR3 is TGTGCCAGCTCAACAACACGGGAGCTATACGAGCAGTACTTC. Encoded protein: CASSTTRELYEQYF. The V call is TRBV18, the J call TRBJ2-7; D possibly corresponds to TRBD2 (6 bases). CDR1 is KGHSH, CDR2 LQKENI, per germline. The CDR3 has 14 amino acids. V lost 5 bases, J lost 4 bases, and 15 bases lay in between. The whole variable domain, remainder taken from reference TRBV18 and TRBJ2-7, is NAGVMQNPRHLVRRRGQEARLRCSPMKGHSHVYWYRQLPEEGLKFMVYLQKENIIDESGMPKERFSAEFPKEGPSILRIQQVVRGDSAAYFCASSTTRELYEQYFGPGTRLTVT.